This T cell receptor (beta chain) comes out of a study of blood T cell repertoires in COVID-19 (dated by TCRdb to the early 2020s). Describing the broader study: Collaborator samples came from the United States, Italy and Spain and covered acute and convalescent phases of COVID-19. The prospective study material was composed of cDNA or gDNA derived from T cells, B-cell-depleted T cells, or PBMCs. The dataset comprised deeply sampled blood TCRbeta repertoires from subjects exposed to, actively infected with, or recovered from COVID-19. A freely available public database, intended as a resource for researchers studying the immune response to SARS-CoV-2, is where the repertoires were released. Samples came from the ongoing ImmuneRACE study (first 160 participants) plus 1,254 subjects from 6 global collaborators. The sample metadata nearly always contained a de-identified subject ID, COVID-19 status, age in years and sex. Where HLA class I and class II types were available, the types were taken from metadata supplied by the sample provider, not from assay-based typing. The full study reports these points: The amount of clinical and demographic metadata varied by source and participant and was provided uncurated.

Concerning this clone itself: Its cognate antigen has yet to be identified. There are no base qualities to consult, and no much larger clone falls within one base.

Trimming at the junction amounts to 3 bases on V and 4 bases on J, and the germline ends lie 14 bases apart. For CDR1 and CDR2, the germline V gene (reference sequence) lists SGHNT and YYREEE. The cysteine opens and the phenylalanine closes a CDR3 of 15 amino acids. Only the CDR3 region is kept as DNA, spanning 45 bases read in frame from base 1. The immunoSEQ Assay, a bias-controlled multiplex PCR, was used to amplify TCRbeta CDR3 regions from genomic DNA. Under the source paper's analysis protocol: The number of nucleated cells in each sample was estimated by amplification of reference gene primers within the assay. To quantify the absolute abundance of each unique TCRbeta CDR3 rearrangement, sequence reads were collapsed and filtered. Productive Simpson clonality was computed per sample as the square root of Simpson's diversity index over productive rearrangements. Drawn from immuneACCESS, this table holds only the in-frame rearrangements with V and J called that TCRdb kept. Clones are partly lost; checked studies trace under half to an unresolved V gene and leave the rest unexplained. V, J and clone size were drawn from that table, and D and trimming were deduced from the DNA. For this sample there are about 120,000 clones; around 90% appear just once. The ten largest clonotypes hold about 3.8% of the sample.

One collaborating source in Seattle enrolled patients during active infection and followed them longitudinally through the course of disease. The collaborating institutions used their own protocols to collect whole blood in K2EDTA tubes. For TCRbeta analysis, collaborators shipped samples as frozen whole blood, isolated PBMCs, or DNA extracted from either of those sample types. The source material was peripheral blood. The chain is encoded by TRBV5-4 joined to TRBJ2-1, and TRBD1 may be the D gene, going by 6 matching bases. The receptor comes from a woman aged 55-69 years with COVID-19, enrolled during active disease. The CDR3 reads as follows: CASSSRTEGYNEQFF. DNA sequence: TGTGCCAGCAGCTCCCGGACAGAGGGTTACAATGAGCAGTTCTTC.